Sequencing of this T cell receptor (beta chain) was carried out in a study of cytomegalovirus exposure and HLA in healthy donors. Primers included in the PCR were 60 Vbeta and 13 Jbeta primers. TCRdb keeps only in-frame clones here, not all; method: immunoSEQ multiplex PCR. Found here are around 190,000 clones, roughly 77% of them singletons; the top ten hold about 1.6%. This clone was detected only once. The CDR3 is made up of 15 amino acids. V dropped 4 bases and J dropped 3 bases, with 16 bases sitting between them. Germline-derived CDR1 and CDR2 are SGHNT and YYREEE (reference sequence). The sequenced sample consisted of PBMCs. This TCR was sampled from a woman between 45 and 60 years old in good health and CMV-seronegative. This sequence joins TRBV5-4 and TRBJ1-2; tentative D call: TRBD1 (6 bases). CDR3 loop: CASSPGGARDYGYTF. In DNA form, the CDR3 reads TGTGCCAGCAGCCCGGGGGGCGCGAGGGACTATGGCTACACCTTC.